The 21 T cell receptor beta chains listed next were all sequenced from one sample in a study of T cell changes during pregnancy in multiple sclerosis (dated by TCRdb to 2018 to 2020). Library construction relied on the immunoSEQ multiplex PCR assay. Held by TCRdb, this immuneACCESS table contains in-frame sequences only and omits some clones. Under half of the omission traces to an unresolved V gene where checked; the cause of the rest is unknown. The sample contains about 41,000 clones, over 90% of them found a single time. The ten largest clones take up around 6.7% of the sample. The sample in question was CD8+ T cells from peripheral blood mononuclear cells, obtained in the third trimester of pregnancy. Receptor source: a female donor with multiple sclerosis, enrolled in a pregnancy study.

The genes are TRBV15 and TRBJ2-3; D remains unclear. The CDR3 totals 13 residues. V was clipped by 4 bases and J by 0 bases, with 5 bases between them. Per the germline V gene, CDR1 is LNHNV and CDR2 is YYDKDF (reference sequence). The CDR3, as DNA: TGTGCCACCAGCATTCTTAGCACAGATACGCAGTATTTT. This gives the protein CATSILSTDTQYF.

This clone was seen a few times. The chain is built from TRBV27 and TRBJ1-2; TRBD1 might be the D (6 bases). Germline V gives CDR1 MNHEY, CDR2 SMNVEV (reference sequence). Trimming cost V 2 bases and J 3 bases, with 7 bases left between them. The CDR3 has 13 amino acids. CDR3 nucleotide sequence: TGTGCCAGCAGTTTAGGACAGTACTATGGCTACACCTTC. This gives the protein CASSLGQYYGYTF.

The J gene is TRBJ2-7, the V gene TRBV2, with D perhaps TRBD2 (6 bases). The germline V and J ends were trimmed by 1 base and 1 base, with 8 bases remaining between them. The CDR3 has 14 residues. Germline V gives CDR1 SNHLY, CDR2 FYNNEI. The CDR3 loop reads CASSEVGGSYEQYF. CDR3 coding DNA: TGTGCCAGCAGTGAAGTGGGGGGTTCCTACGAGCAGTACTTC.

The J gene is TRBJ1-1, the V gene TRBV29-1; perhaps TRBD1 as D (6 bases). CDR3 length: 15 residues. CDR1 is SQVTM, CDR2 ANQGSEA, per germline. V shed 2 bases and J shed 1 base, with 14 bases lying between them. The CDR3 DNA follows: TGCAGCGTTGAATTCGGACAGATTGAGAACACTGAAGCTTTCTTT. Amino acids: CSVEFGQIENTEAFF.

This chain connects TRBV11-3 to TRBJ2-7; 7 bases line up with TRBD2. The junction had 10 bases not matched to a gene; V was cut back by 5 bases and J by 0 bases. The CDR3 runs to 16 residues. Germline lookup yields CDR1 SGHNT and CDR2 YENEEA. CDR3 protein: CASSPTEGRASYEQYF. CDR3 bases: TGTGCCAGCAGCCCGACGGAAGGGAGGGCCTCCTACGAGCAGTACTTC.

The rearrangement uses TRBV23-1 and TRBJ1-4; 7 bases match TRBD1. TRBV23-1 carries the ORF label, with uncertain function. V lost 6 bases to trimming and J lost 8 bases; unmatched junction nucleotides: 12. CDR3 length equals 15 residues. The CDR3 nucleotides are TGCGCCAGCAGCACCCGGGACAGAGCGTGGGAAAAACTGTTTTTT. Amino acids: CASSTRDRAWEKLFF.

The V call is TRBV6-6, the J call TRBJ2-7, with D possibly matching TRBD1 (5 bases). Germline V gene data show CDR1 as MNHNY and CDR2 as SVGAGI (reference sequence). This CDR3 region has 16 residues. Trimming removed 8 bases from V and 3 bases from J, with 23 bases in between. The CDR3 DNA reads as TGTGCCAGCCAGGGAACGGTCTCCCACCACAACTACGAGCAGTACTTC. Protein: CASQGTVSHHNYEQYF.

This rearrangement joins TRBV2 to TRBJ2-1, with D uncertain. CDR1 and CDR2 (germline): SNHLY, FYNNEI. The CDR3 is made up of 14 amino acids. Trimming removed 0 bases at V and 14 bases at J, with 17 bases between. The CDR3 DNA follows: TGTGCCAGCAGTGAAGCTCTTCAGGCTGTGTGGAAGTTCTTC. This sequence encodes CASSEALQAVWKFF.

The chain has TRBV13 and TRBJ2-1, with TRBD1 identical over 10 bases. CDR1 and CDR2 from the germline V gene are PRHDT and FYEKMQ (reference sequence). Germline trimming cut 3 bases from V and 10 bases from J; bases unmatched to any gene: 6. The CDR3 is 14 amino acids. The DNA of the CDR3 is TGTGCCAGCAGCTTCGTGACAGGGGGCATCGAGCAGTTCTTC. It translates to CASSFVTGGIEQFF.

The V call is TRBV7-9, the J call TRBJ2-7; maybe TRBD1 (6 bases). The CDR3 consists of 15 residues. In germline, CDR1 is SEHNR, CDR2 FQNEAQ (reference sequence). Trimming took 1 base from V and 0 from J, leaving 10 bases between them. In DNA form, the CDR3 reads TGTGCCAGCAGCTTAGGTGCAGGGGTCTCCTACGAGCAGTACTTC. This translates into CASSLGAGVSYEQYF.

Only one count was recorded for this clone. V is TRBV7-8 and J is TRBJ2-2, with D uncertain. The V gene's germline CDR1 is SGHVS and CDR2 FQNEAQ. The ends were cut back, 5 bases at V and 1 base at J, with 8 bases in the middle. This CDR3 spans 14 amino acids. This CDR3 reads CASSVTQNTGELFF. CDR3 sequence (DNA): TGTGCCAGCAGCGTCACTCAGAACACCGGGGAGCTGTTTTTT.

This chain connects TRBV5-6 to TRBJ2-5; D is ambiguous. Trimming pared 0 bases from V and 4 bases from J, leaving 4 bases between. In germline, CDR1 is SGHDT, CDR2 YYEEEE. The CDR3 is made up of 12 amino acids. This chain's CDR3 is CASSLARETQYF. CDR3 coding DNA: TGTGCCAGCAGCTTGGCGAGAGAGACCCAGTACTTC.

This chain connects TRBV10-2 to TRBJ2-1; TRBD2 agrees at 11 bases. V shed 3 bases and J 7 bases; nucleotides not matched to a gene: 5. Per the germline V gene, CDR1 is WSHSY and CDR2 is SAAADI. This CDR3 spans 15 amino acids. CDR3 amino acids: CASSDTSGSINEQFF. As DNA, the CDR3 is TGCGCCAGCAGTGACACTAGCGGGAGTATTAATGAGCAGTTCTTC.

This clone appeared a single time. The V and J genes are TRBV11-2 and TRBJ2-7; the D gene is possibly TRBD2 (5 bases). V dropped 0 bases and J dropped 7 bases, with 10 bases sitting between them. CDR1 and CDR2 (germline): SGHAT, FQNNGV. The CDR3 covers 13 residues. This chain's CDR3 is CASSLDITGEQYF. Written as DNA, the CDR3 is TGTGCCAGCAGCTTAGATATTACGGGGGAGCAGTACTTC.

The V call is TRBV28, the J call TRBJ2-5, with D unclear. Trimming shortened V by 3 bases and J by 5 bases, and 7 bases separated the two germline ends. Germline V gives CDR1 MDHEN, CDR2 SYDVKM. The CDR3 extends over 12 amino acids. Written as DNA, the CDR3 is TGTGCCAGCAGTTTCCCCCTTGAGACCCAGTACTTC. Residues: CASSFPLETQYF.

The chain recombines TRBV25-1 with TRBJ2-1; a weak D match, TRBD2 (5 bases). Looked up from germline, CDR1 is MGHDK and CDR2 is SYGVNS. V was cut by 7 bases and J by 6 bases, with 10 bases left in between. The CDR3 loop spans 12 amino acids. CDR3 region: CASTGLLNEQFF. The CDR3, as DNA: TGTGCCAGCACCGGACTTCTCAATGAGCAGTTCTTC.

This chain joins TRBV28 and TRBJ2-1; 8 bases agree with TRBD2. J was trimmed by 7 bases and V by 5 bases; bases with no gene match: 13. The germline V gene has CDR1 MDHEN and CDR2 SYDVKM. CDR3 length: 16 residues. CDR3: CASSPGRAVVTNEQFF. The CDR3 coding sequence is TGTGCCAGCAGTCCCGGGAGGGCCGTAGTAACAAATGAGCAGTTCTTC.

The chain recombines TRBV6-5 with TRBJ1-1, with D perhaps TRBD1 (5 bases). This CDR3 region has 13 residues. Trimming stripped 0 bases from V and 7 bases from J, with 9 bases between. Germline CDR1 and CDR2: MNHEY and SVGAGI. The CDR3 here is CASSYSGADEAFF. CDR3 nucleotides: TGTGCCAGCAGTTACTCTGGGGCGGATGAAGCTTTCTTT.

This clone was counted once. The J gene is TRBJ1-1, the V gene TRBV9, with D possibly matching TRBD1 (6 bases). The CDR3 totals 14 residues. Trimming left V 3 bases short and J 6 bases short, with 15 bases between. Germline V gene lookup returns CDR1 SGDLS and CDR2 YYNGEE. CDR3 sequence reads: CASSETGGAAEAFF. CDR3 in DNA: TGTGCCAGCAGCGAAACTGGGGGGGCCGCTGAAGCTTTCTTT. Complete variable domain (other parts from reference TRBV9 and TRBJ1-1): DSGVTQTPKHLITATGQRVTLRCSPRSGDLSVYWYQQSLDQGLQFLIQYYNGEERAKGNILERFSAQQFPDLHSELNLSSLELGDSALYFCASSETGGAAEAFFGQGTRLTVV.

The gene calls are TRBV7-9 and TRBJ2-7; no firm D call. This CDR3 spans 13 amino acids. V lost 0 bases and J lost 5, with 8 bases in between. Germline assignment: CDR1 SEHNR and CDR2 FQNEAQ (reference sequence). CDR3 sequence: CASSLAQPDEQYF. The CDR3, as DNA: TGTGCCAGCAGCTTAGCGCAACCGGACGAGCAGTACTTC.

The count of this clone is one. This rearrangement joins TRBV19 to TRBJ2-6; perhaps TRBD2 as D (6 bases). Trimming pared 3 bases from V and 1 base from J, leaving 10 bases between. Germline lookup yields CDR1 LNHDA and CDR2 SQIVND (reference sequence). The CDR3 totals 16 residues. The CDR3 bases are TGTGCCAGTAGTATCGCTGGGGGGTCTGGGGCCAACGTCCTGACTTTC. Amino acids: CASSIAGGSGANVLTF.